This T cell receptor (beta chain) was observed in a study of blood T cell repertoires in COVID-19. Source study methods: Researchers report that nucleated cell counts were estimated from reference gene primer amplification. The method was immunoSEQ multiplex PCR; TCRdb's version includes in-frame clones alone and lacks a portion of them. The D gene and trimming were derived from the DNA, and the V and J assignments and clone size from that table. The sample includes just over 250,000 clones, around 87% of them seen just once. This clone was recorded at least ten times. The sequence was collected from a woman in her forties or fifties with acute or convalescent COVID-19. Sequencing used peripheral blood.

In DNA, the CDR3 is TGTGCCAGTAGTATTAGTAGCGGGAGTTTCAATGAGCAGTTCTTC. This encodes CASSISSGSFNEQFF. The rearrangement joins TRBV19 to TRBJ2-1, with TRBD2 matching over 9 bases. The V gene end was trimmed by 3 bases and the J gene end by 6 bases; junction bases not matched to a gene: 6. Germline lookup yields CDR1 LNHDA and CDR2 SQIVND (reference sequence). The CDR3 length is 15 residues.